Shown below are 18 T cell receptor beta chains from a single sample sequenced in a study of CD8 T cells in Susac syndrome. After extraction with the RNeasy kit, roughly 0.45 to 1 ug of the RNA was reverse transcribed using random hexamers. TCRdb recomputed calls from the immunoSEQ multiplex PCR reads with MiXCR, one row per CDR3 protein. This table holds more than 95,000 distinct CDR3 sequences, about 93% found once. Source material: CD4+ T cells from PBMCs. The receptors come from a human donor in good health.

The V and J genes are TRBV2 and TRBJ1-2, with no clear D. The CDR3 is made up of 14 amino acids. Germline V CDR1 and CDR2: SNHLY, FYNNEI. The V end lost 5 bases, the J end lost 8 bases, and 18 bases lay between the germline ends. The CDR3 protein is CASSPWHPTPGYTF. Here the CDR3 DNA reads TGTGCCAGCAGTCCCTGGCATCCGACTCCGGGCTACACCTTC.

The gene calls are TRBV7-9 and TRBJ1-2, with a weak D call TRBD1 (5 bases). Germline loops: CDR1 SEHNR, CDR2 FQNEAQ (reference sequence). The CDR3 consists of 15 residues. V dropped 3 bases and J dropped 4 bases, with 15 bases sitting between them. This chain's CDR3 is CASSFEDSFRYGYTF. Written as DNA, the CDR3 is TGTGCCAGCAGCTTCGAAGACAGCTTTCGCTATGGCTACACCTTC.

This clonotype was recorded only once. This chain joins TRBV14 and TRBJ1-2, with TRBD1 matching 7 bases. The length of the CDR3 is 16 residues. Germline V gene lookup returns CDR1 SGHDN and CDR2 FVKESK. Trimming at V came to 6 bases and at J to 0 bases, leaving 10 bases not matched to a gene. CDR3 in DNA: TGTGCCAGCAGTCCACCACAGGGGACTTCTAACTATGGCTACACCTTC. Translation gives CASSPPQGTSNYGYTF.

The rearrangement joins TRBV15 to TRBJ2-7, with 10 bases fitting TRBD1. Germline CDR1 LNHNV, CDR2 YYDKDF (reference sequence). The CDR3 contains 15 residues. V lost 3 bases, J lost 4 bases, and 6 bases stayed unmatched. The CDR3, as DNA: TGTGCCACCAGCAGCGGACAGGGGGAATTTTACGAGCAGTACTTC. As protein: CATSSGQGEFYEQYF.

CDR3 nucleotides: TGTGCCAGCAGCCAAGACCTGGGAGCGGGAGGCCTCTACGAGCAGTACTTC. Translated, it gives CASSQDLGAGGLYEQYF. The V call is TRBV3-1, the J call TRBJ2-7, with 9 bases matching TRBD2. Germline V lookup: CDR1 LGHDT, CDR2 YNNKEL (reference sequence). Germline trimming cut 0 bases from V and 3 bases from J; bases unmatched to any gene: 9. The CDR3 has 17 amino acids.

This sequence joins TRBV7-9 and TRBJ2-5; D is perhaps TRBD1 (5 bases). The CDR3 is 15 amino acids. Germline V CDR1 and CDR2: SEHNR, FQNEAQ (reference sequence). V lost 2 bases and J 3 bases, leaving 13 bases between the germline ends. The CDR3 sequence: CASSLQDTTEETQYF. Here the CDR3 DNA reads TGTGCCAGCAGCTTACAGGACACAACGGAAGAGACCCAGTACTTC.

This chain uses TRBV10-3 with TRBJ2-7; maybe TRBD1 (6 bases). Germline CDR1 reads ENHRY; CDR2 reads SYGVKD. The CDR3 totals 12 residues. V was cut by 7 bases and J by 3 bases, with 10 bases left in between. The CDR3 sequence is CAITGQNYEQYF. CDR3 nucleotide sequence: TGTGCCATCACCGGACAGAACTACGAGCAGTACTTC.

This clonotype has just one count. The genes are TRBV18 and TRBJ2-7; D is uncertain. V gave up 2 bases and J gave up 0 bases, with 11 bases separating them. This CDR3 contains 15 residues. Germline assignment: CDR1 KGHSH and CDR2 LQKENI. The CDR3 is CASSPEGKGSYEQYF. In DNA form, the CDR3 reads TGTGCCAGCTCACCAGAAGGGAAGGGCTCCTACGAGCAGTACTTC.

V gene TRBV5-1 combines with J gene TRBJ2-1; 8 nucleotides agree with TRBD1. This CDR3 is built from 16 residues. Germline CDR1 reads SGHRS; CDR2 reads YFSETQ. V shed 4 bases and J 6 bases; nucleotides not matched to a gene: 12. In nucleotides, the CDR3 is TGCGCCAGCAGCAACTTCCGGGACAGGAGAAGCAATGAGCAGTTCTTC. It translates to CASSNFRDRRSNEQFF.

The rearrangement joins TRBV19 to TRBJ2-7; perhaps TRBD1 as D (5 bases). Trimming removed 3 bases at V and 3 bases at J, with 9 bases between. This CDR3 region has 13 residues. The germline V gene encodes CDR1 LNHDA and CDR2 SQIVND (reference sequence). CDR3 bases: TGTGCCAGTAGTATCGGCAGGGACTACGAGCAGTACTTC. Encoded protein: CASSIGRDYEQYF.

This clonotype was detected only a few times. The gene calls are TRBV5-4 and TRBJ2-1; D gene uncertain. V dropped 4 bases and J dropped 4 bases, with 9 bases sitting between them. The CDR3 has 13 amino acids. Germline V gene lookup returns CDR1 SGHNT and CDR2 YYREEE (reference sequence). The CDR3 region is CASSLSRYNEQFF. CDR3 nucleotide sequence: TGTGCCAGCAGCCTGAGCAGATACAATGAGCAGTTCTTC.

The chain recombines TRBV4-3 with TRBJ2-5; 7 bases agree with TRBD2. The CDR3 spans 15 residues. With 1 base clipped from V and 0 bases from J, the junction kept 2 bases outside the gene matches. CDR1 is LGHNA, CDR2 YSLEER, per germline. The chain's CDR3 is CASSQGEGYQETQYF. The CDR3 DNA follows: TGCGCCAGCAGCCAAGGGGAGGGTTACCAAGAGACCCAGTACTTC.

This clonotype was counted a single time. This chain connects TRBV3-1 to TRBJ1-1; D may be TRBD1 (6 bases). CDR1 and CDR2 (germline): LGHDT, YNNKEL (reference sequence). Trimming cost V 4 bases and J 5 bases, with 17 bases left between them. This CDR3 contains 15 residues. CDR3 sequence (DNA): TGTGCCAGCAGCCTTCAATTGACAGGATGGACTGAAGCTTTCTTT. Amino acids: CASSLQLTGWTEAFF.

The chain couples TRBV6-2 or TRBV6-3 to TRBJ2-7; D is unresolved. This CDR3 region has 12 residues. Germline CDR1 reads MNHEY; CDR2 reads SVGEGT. V was trimmed by 6 bases and J by 0 bases, leaving 6 bases between them. The CDR3 region is CASSSLSYEQYF. CDR3 DNA sequence: TGTGCCAGCAGCTCCCTCTCCTACGAGCAGTACTTC.

This clonotype was observed a few times. The chain carries TRBV20-1 and TRBJ2-7, with 9 bases lining up with TRBD2. Trimming at V came to 2 bases and at J to 6 bases, leaving 8 bases not matched to a gene. The germline V gene has CDR1 DFQATT and CDR2 SNEGSKA (reference sequence). The CDR3 is 14 residues long. The CDR3 DNA sequence: TGCAGTGCTAGATCCCTCCTAGCGGGGCCCGAGCAGTACTTC. Residues: CSARSLLAGPEQYF.

V gene TRBV6-2 or TRBV6-3 combines with J gene TRBJ1-5; D is possibly TRBD1 (5 bases). Germline values: CDR1 MNHEY, CDR2 SVGEGT. The CDR3 extends over 13 amino acids. V gave up 5 bases and J gave up 7 bases, with 12 bases separating them. CDR3 nucleotides: TGTGCCAGCAGTACCCCCGCAGGGCAGCCCCAGCATTTT. Translating gives CASSTPAGQPQHF.

The chain carries TRBV9 and TRBJ2-1, with TRBD2 identical over 8 bases. This CDR3 contains 15 residues. Germline lookup yields CDR1 SGDLS and CDR2 YYNGEE. J gave up 6 bases and V 0 bases, and 5 bases lay outside the gene matches. The CDR3: CASSVDGRAVNEQFF. For the CDR3, the DNA is TGTGCCAGCAGCGTAGACGGGAGGGCGGTCAATGAGCAGTTCTTC.

V and J are TRBV5-4 and TRBJ2-5; 7 bases match TRBD2. CDR3 length equals 15 residues. CDR1 and CDR2 from the germline V gene are SGHNT and YYREEE (reference sequence). V shed 3 bases, J shed 2 bases, and the junction held 7 bases outside the gene matches. DNA for the CDR3: TGTGCCAGCAGCTCTGGGGGGGGAAGACAAGAGACCCAGTACTTC. This translates into CASSSGGGRQETQYF.